This TCR beta chain stems from a study of blood T cells in healthy people across ages. For this clonotype: What it recognizes is unknown.

With a J-beta primer mix and a sample-barcoded 5' primer, a second PCR ran 7 to 11 cycles. TCRdb called the 5' RACE reads again in MiXCR, with one record for every CDR3 protein. The sample lists 1.5 million to 2 million distinct CDR3 sequences, roughly 30% seen once, with 7.7% in the top ten. Peripheral blood was drawn, approximately 9.4 milliliters per donor. The study's findings and limits: Total diversity from one million sequenced T cells was likely underestimated. Fewer expanded clones and more diversity marked long-lived versus aged donors. Older age went with lower TCR beta diversity per million T cells, in a roughly linear way.

This CDR3 spans 13 amino acids. CDR1 and CDR2 from the germline V gene are SEHNR and FQNEAQ (reference sequence). V lost 4 bases and J lost 3, with 9 bases in between. This chain uses TRBV7-9 with TRBJ2-5, with D possibly being TRBD1 (5 bases). This TCR derives from a woman in her twenties or thirties in good health. The sample comprised blood. DNA for the CDR3: TGTGCCAGCAGCTCCAGGGATGAAGAGACCCAGTACTTC. This translates into CASSSRDEETQYF. The full variable domain, its missing parts supplied by reference TRBV7-9 and TRBJ2-5, is DTGVSQNPRHKITKRGQNVTFRCDPISEHNRLYWYRQTLGQGPEFLTYFQNEAQLEKSRLLSDRFSAERPKGSFSTLEIQRTEQGDSAMYLCASSSRDEETQYFGPGTRLLVL.